Listed below are T cell receptor beta chains from one sample, sequenced in a study of spatial heterogeneity in lung cancer. Each CDR3 protein gets one entry after TCRdb re-called the 5' RACE reads with MiXCR. The sample includes around 9,800 distinct CDR3 sequences, roughly a quarter of them seen just once. The specimen was PBMCs, collected at surgery. The receptor set was obtained from a female donor with early-stage non-small cell lung cancer. CDR3s include the opening cysteine and the closing phenylalanine or tryptophan. The D gene is left open where the match is weak. Only part of the rows carry a size: once, few, many, or a class if the clone is expanded.

d_gene: TRBD2; abundance: NA; j_gene: TRBJ2-2; v_gene: TRBV2; CDR3nt: TGTGCCAGCAGTCCCTCCTCTAGCGGGTTAAGGGAGCTGTTTTTT; CDR3aa: CASSPSSSGLRELFF
d_gene: NA; abundance: NA; j_gene: TRBJ1-6; v_gene: TRBV7-9; CDR3nt: TGTGCCAGCAGCTTAGTCCCAAGGGGATCACCCCTCCACTTT; CDR3aa: CASSLVPRGSPLHF
d_gene: NA; abundance: medium-sized; j_gene: TRBJ2-6; v_gene: TRBV6-5; CDR3nt: TGTGCCAGCAGTCTGGACTGGTACTCTGGGGCCAACGTCCTGACTTTC; CDR3aa: CASSLDWYSGANVLTF
d_gene: NA; abundance: NA; j_gene: TRBJ2-2; v_gene: TRBV9; CDR3nt: TGTGCCAGCAGCGTCGACGGGGGGAACACCGGGGAGCTGTTTTTT; CDR3aa: CASSVDGGNTGELFF
d_gene: NA; abundance: few; j_gene: TRBJ1-2; v_gene: TRBV21-1; CDR3nt: TGTGCCAGATTTAGGACAGCTAACTATGGCTACACCTTC; CDR3aa: CARFRTANYGYTF
d_gene: TRBD1; abundance: NA; j_gene: TRBJ2-6; v_gene: TRBV5-1; CDR3nt: TGCGCCAGCAGGAGGGACAGGGGATCCGCTGGGGCCAACGTCCTGACTTTC; CDR3aa: CASRRDRGSAGANVLTF
d_gene: NA; abundance: many; j_gene: TRBJ2-3; v_gene: TRBV7-8; CDR3nt: TGTGCCAGCAATAGGGGGGAGACAGATACGCAGTATTTT; CDR3aa: CASNRGETDTQYF
d_gene: TRBD2; abundance: medium-sized; j_gene: TRBJ2-5; v_gene: TRBV12-3/TRBV12-4; CDR3nt: TGTGCCAGCAGTTTGTGGACTAGCGGGAGAGAGACCCAGTACTTC; CDR3aa: CASSLWTSGRETQYF
d_gene: TRBD2; abundance: NA; j_gene: TRBJ2-1; v_gene: TRBV20-1; CDR3nt: TGCAGTGCAATAGGACCAGCGGGGGGCAATGAGCAGTTCTTC; CDR3aa: CSAIGPAGGNEQFF
d_gene: NA; abundance: NA; j_gene: TRBJ2-2; v_gene: TRBV19; CDR3nt: TGTGCCAGTAGTCTCCAAAACGGGGAGCTGTTTTTT; CDR3aa: CASSLQNGELFF
d_gene: TRBD2; abundance: medium-sized; j_gene: TRBJ2-7; v_gene: TRBV5-1; CDR3nt: TGCGCCAGCAGCTTGGGACTAGCGGGAGTCTCCTACGAGCAGTACTTC; CDR3aa: CASSLGLAGVSYEQYF
d_gene: NA; abundance: medium-sized; j_gene: TRBJ2-3; v_gene: TRBV28; CDR3nt: TGTGCCAGCAGTGCCTCAGATACGCAGTATTTT; CDR3aa: CASSASDTQYF
d_gene: TRBD2; abundance: NA; j_gene: TRBJ2-7; v_gene: TRBV20-1; CDR3nt: TGCAGTGCTGGACTAGCGGGAGGGTCCTACGAGCAGTACTTC; CDR3aa: CSAGLAGGSYEQYF
d_gene: NA; abundance: NA; j_gene: TRBJ1-2; v_gene: TRBV6-5; CDR3nt: TGTGCCAGCACCCCGGGGAACGGGGCGAACTATGGCTACACCTTC; CDR3aa: CASTPGNGANYGYTF
d_gene: TRBD1; abundance: medium-sized; j_gene: TRBJ2-2; v_gene: TRBV28; CDR3nt: TGTGCCAGCCTCAAACCAAAGGGGGCGCAGGGCACCGGGGAGCTGTTTTTT; CDR3aa: CASLKPKGAQGTGELFF
d_gene: NA; abundance: few; j_gene: TRBJ2-1; v_gene: TRBV23-1; CDR3nt: TGCGCCAGCAGTCAACCGGTTGGCAATGAGCAGTTCTTC; CDR3aa: CASSQPVGNEQFF
d_gene: TRBD2; abundance: NA; j_gene: TRBJ2-7; v_gene: TRBV5-1; CDR3nt: TGCGCCAGCAGCTCGGAACCTGGTGGTAGCGGGAGGGCCTTTTCCTACGAGCAGTACTTC; CDR3aa: CASSSEPGGSGRAFSYEQYF
d_gene: NA; abundance: many; j_gene: TRBJ1-6; v_gene: TRBV7-2; CDR3nt: TGTGCCAGCAGCTTGGGACATTACGATAATTCACCCCTCCACTTT; CDR3aa: CASSLGHYDNSPLHF
d_gene: TRBD1; abundance: NA; j_gene: TRBJ2-7; v_gene: TRBV7-9; CDR3nt: TGTGCCAGCAGCACACAGGGGGAGCAGTACTTC; CDR3aa: CASSTQGEQYF
d_gene: TRBD1; abundance: NA; j_gene: TRBJ1-3; v_gene: TRBV9; CDR3nt: TGTGCCAGCAGCATCGGACAGGGCCCGACTGGAAACACCATATATTTT; CDR3aa: CASSIGQGPTGNTIYF
d_gene: NA; abundance: NA; j_gene: TRBJ1-1; v_gene: TRBV6-1; CDR3nt: TGTGCCAGCAGTGACGGGCCCGCTGAGCCGAACACTGAAGCTTTCTTT; CDR3aa: CASSDGPAEPNTEAFF
d_gene: TRBD2; abundance: NA; j_gene: TRBJ2-1; v_gene: TRBV2; CDR3nt: TGTGCCAGCAGTGGGACTAGCGGGACCTCCGTTTACAATGAGCAGTTCTTC; CDR3aa: CASSGTSGTSVYNEQFF
d_gene: NA; abundance: NA; j_gene: TRBJ1-5; v_gene: TRBV6-6; CDR3nt: TGTGCCAGCAGTTACTCGACGGGGAGATATAGCAATCAGCCCCAGCATTTT; CDR3aa: CASSYSTGRYSNQPQHF
d_gene: NA; abundance: NA; j_gene: TRBJ1-5; v_gene: TRBV20-1; CDR3nt: TGCAGTGCTAGAGAGGGGCAGGGAGACCAGCCCCAGCATTTT; CDR3aa: CSAREGQGDQPQHF
d_gene: NA; abundance: many; j_gene: TRBJ1-2; v_gene: TRBV6-1; CDR3nt: TGTGCCAGCAGTGACGGCACTAACTATGGCTACACCTTC; CDR3aa: CASSDGTNYGYTF
d_gene: NA; abundance: NA; j_gene: TRBJ1-1; v_gene: TRBV6-2/TRBV6-3; CDR3nt: TGTGCCAGCAGTTACTCGTCCGACACTGAAGCTTTCTTT; CDR3aa: CASSYSSDTEAFF
d_gene: NA; abundance: NA; j_gene: TRBJ2-7; v_gene: TRBV20-1; CDR3nt: TGCAGTGCTAGTTCGGACAGCCCCTACGAGCAGTACTTC; CDR3aa: CSASSDSPYEQYF
d_gene: NA; abundance: few; j_gene: TRBJ1-2; v_gene: TRBV29-1; CDR3nt: TGCAGCGGATACAGGAGCTCCTCCTATGGCTACACCTTC; CDR3aa: CSGYRSSSYGYTF
d_gene: TRBD1; abundance: few; j_gene: TRBJ1-5; v_gene: TRBV28; CDR3nt: TGTGCCAGCAGTTATGGGCCGGGACAGGGTTCTCATTTT; CDR3aa: CASSYGPGQGSHF
d_gene: TRBD2; abundance: NA; j_gene: TRBJ2-1; v_gene: TRBV7-9; CDR3nt: TGTGCCAGCAGCCTAGCGGGGGGCATTAATGAGCAGTTCTTC; CDR3aa: CASSLAGGINEQFF
d_gene: NA; abundance: NA; j_gene: TRBJ1-6; v_gene: TRBV7-2; CDR3nt: TGTGCCAGCAGCTTACCGGATTCACCCCTCCACTTT; CDR3aa: CASSLPDSPLHF
d_gene: NA; abundance: NA; j_gene: TRBJ1-5; v_gene: TRBV12-3/TRBV12-4; CDR3nt: TGTGCCAGCAGTTTGCGTCAGGGAAACAATCAGCCCCAGCATTTT; CDR3aa: CASSLRQGNNQPQHF
d_gene: NA; abundance: many; j_gene: TRBJ2-5; v_gene: TRBV19; CDR3nt: TGTGCCAGTAGTATCGCCCAGGGGAGAAGGTCGGGGGAGACCCAGTACTTC; CDR3aa: CASSIAQGRRSGETQYF
d_gene: NA; abundance: many; j_gene: TRBJ1-1; v_gene: TRBV18; CDR3nt: TGTGCCAGCTCACCAGGGGGGAACACTGAAGCTTTCTTT; CDR3aa: CASSPGGNTEAFF
d_gene: NA; abundance: NA; j_gene: TRBJ1-2; v_gene: TRBV18; CDR3nt: TGTGCCAGCTCACCACCAGTCGGGGGTAACTATGGCTACACCTTC; CDR3aa: CASSPPVGGNYGYTF
d_gene: TRBD1; abundance: medium-sized; j_gene: TRBJ2-7; v_gene: TRBV14; CDR3nt: TGTGCCAGCAGGGGACAGTCCTACGAGCAGTACTTC; CDR3aa: CASRGQSYEQYF
d_gene: TRBD1; abundance: NA; j_gene: TRBJ2-2; v_gene: TRBV5-1; CDR3nt: TGCGCCAGCAGTCGACAGGGGGCGAGGACCGGGGAGCTGTTTTTT; CDR3aa: CASSRQGARTGELFF
d_gene: NA; abundance: NA; j_gene: TRBJ1-5; v_gene: TRBV29-1; CDR3nt: TGCAGCGTGCTCAGTACCCAGCATTTT; CDR3aa: CSVLSTQHF
d_gene: TRBD1; abundance: few; j_gene: TRBJ1-1; v_gene: TRBV5-1; CDR3nt: TGCGCCAGCAGCCCGGGACAGATGAACACTGAAGCTTTCTTT; CDR3aa: CASSPGQMNTEAFF
d_gene: NA; abundance: many; j_gene: TRBJ2-1; v_gene: TRBV5-1; CDR3nt: TGCGCCAGCAGCTTGGGAGCCGTTGAGCAGTTCTTC; CDR3aa: CASSLGAVEQFF
d_gene: TRBD2; abundance: NA; j_gene: TRBJ2-7; v_gene: TRBV20-1; CDR3nt: TGCAGTGCTCAGGGGGTAGCGGGAGGCCACGAGCAGTACTTC; CDR3aa: CSAQGVAGGHEQYF
d_gene: TRBD1; abundance: few; j_gene: TRBJ1-5; v_gene: TRBV30; CDR3nt: TGTGCCTCGACAGGGGGTTTCAATCAGCCCCAGCATTTT; CDR3aa: CASTGGFNQPQHF
d_gene: NA; abundance: medium-sized; j_gene: TRBJ2-2; v_gene: TRBV19; CDR3nt: TGTGCCAGTAGTATTAGTGGCGGGGAGCTGTTTTTT; CDR3aa: CASSISGGELFF
d_gene: NA; abundance: few; j_gene: TRBJ1-5; v_gene: TRBV20-1; CDR3nt: TGCAGTGCTAGCCCGGGGGGCGATGGCAATCAGCCCCAGCATTTT; CDR3aa: CSASPGGDGNQPQHF
d_gene: NA; abundance: medium-sized; j_gene: TRBJ1-4; v_gene: TRBV7-9; CDR3nt: TGTGCCAGCAGCTTCGGAGGGAATAATGAAAAACTGTTTTTT; CDR3aa: CASSFGGNNEKLFF
d_gene: NA; abundance: NA; j_gene: TRBJ1-2; v_gene: TRBV20-1; CDR3nt: TGCAGGGGATGGGGCTCATATGGCTACACCTTC; CDR3aa: CRGWGSYGYTF
d_gene: NA; abundance: NA; j_gene: TRBJ2-6; v_gene: TRBV10-3; CDR3nt: TGTGCCATTCTCCAGGGAGCTGGGGCCAACGTCCTGACTTTC; CDR3aa: CAILQGAGANVLTF
d_gene: NA; abundance: many; j_gene: TRBJ2-1; v_gene: TRBV6-6; CDR3nt: TGTGCCAGCATAATACGGTTCGGGGGCGAGCAGTTCTTC; CDR3aa: CASIIRFGGEQFF
d_gene: TRBD1; abundance: NA; j_gene: TRBJ2-7; v_gene: TRBV12-3/TRBV12-4; CDR3nt: TGTGCCAGCGGGCCTTCCGGGACAGGGTTAAGCGAGCAGTACTTC; CDR3aa: CASGPSGTGLSEQYF
d_gene: TRBD1; abundance: many; j_gene: TRBJ2-5; v_gene: TRBV4-1; CDR3nt: TGCGCCAGCAGCCAAGTTAGGACAGGGGAGGTTGAGACCCAGTACTTC; CDR3aa: CASSQVRTGEVETQYF
d_gene: NA; abundance: many; j_gene: TRBJ1-2; v_gene: TRBV18; CDR3nt: TGTGCCAGCTCACCAGAAGGGTCCGCTAACTATGGCTACACCTTC; CDR3aa: CASSPEGSANYGYTF
d_gene: TRBD2; abundance: medium-sized; j_gene: TRBJ2-1; v_gene: TRBV29-1; CDR3nt: TGCAGCGTTGAAACTAGCGGGAGTCTCAATGAGCAGTTCTTC; CDR3aa: CSVETSGSLNEQFF
d_gene: NA; abundance: NA; j_gene: TRBJ2-1; v_gene: TRBV7-3; CDR3nt: TGTGCCAGCAGCCCGAAACAGGGTAGCTCCTACAATGAGCAGTTCTTC; CDR3aa: CASSPKQGSSYNEQFF
d_gene: TRBD1; abundance: NA; j_gene: TRBJ2-1; v_gene: TRBV19; CDR3nt: TGTGCCAGTGAACCCAATGGACAGGGCAATGAGCAGTTCTTC; CDR3aa: CASEPNGQGNEQFF
d_gene: TRBD1; abundance: NA; j_gene: TRBJ1-1; v_gene: TRBV10-3; CDR3nt: TGTGCCATCAGTGAGCCGGACAGGTCGATTGAAGCTTTCTTT; CDR3aa: CAISEPDRSIEAFF